The 32 T cell receptor beta chains below were found in one sample sequenced in a study of blood T cell repertoires in COVID-19. This table comes from immunoSEQ multiplex PCR, and its TCRdb copy is limited to in-frame clones, with some not included. The sample has approximately 82,000 clones, around four fifths seen once. Sequencing was done on a sample of peripheral blood. The receptors stem from an older woman with active or convalescent COVID-19.

The chain recombines TRBV6-5 with TRBJ2-4; possibly TRBD1 for D (5 bases). CDR3 length equals 15 residues. Trimming cost V 7 bases and J 2 bases, with 15 bases left between them. CDR1 and CDR2 (germline): MNHEY, SVGAGI. The CDR3 loop reads CASNSFAGTKNIQYF. The CDR3 DNA sequence: TGTGCCAGCAACAGCTTCGCAGGGACCAAAAACATTCAGTACTTC.

This clone showed up just a few times. J is TRBJ1-1 and V is TRBV5-1; D gene uncertain. The CDR3 contains 13 residues. The V gene lost 3 bases and the J gene lost 0 bases, with 6 bases spanning the gap. Germline CDR1 is SGHRS and CDR2 is YFSETQ. The CDR3 DNA follows: TGCGCCAGCAGCTCCAACATGAACACTGAAGCTTTCTTT. Protein: CASSSNMNTEAFF.

This chain joins TRBV5-5 and TRBJ1-2, with 9 positions matching TRBD1. V was clipped by 4 bases and J by 4 bases; unmatched bases: 8. The germline V gene has CDR1 SGHKS and CDR2 YYEKEE (reference sequence). The length of the CDR3 is 15 residues. The CDR3 DNA reads as TGTGCCAGCAGCCGGACAGGGGTACCCCTCTATGGCTACACCTTC. This encodes CASSRTGVPLYGYTF.

J is TRBJ1-2 and V is TRBV5-6, with D perhaps matching TRBD1 (6 bases). CDR1 and CDR2 from the germline V gene are SGHDT and YYEEEE. V lost 0 bases, J lost 4 bases, and 13 bases lay in between. This CDR3 has 15 amino acids. The CDR3, as DNA: TGTGCCAGCAGCTTGGGGGGGCAGGACCTCTATGGCTACACCTTC. Residues: CASSLGGQDLYGYTF.

The rearrangement links TRBV29-1 to TRBJ2-2, with 8 bases aligning to TRBD1. The germline gives CDR1 SQVTM, CDR2 ANQGSEA. J lost 2 bases, V lost 4 bases, and 3 bases had no gene match. The CDR3 is made up of 14 amino acids. CDR3 coding DNA: TGCAGCGTTGGTCCAGGGGGCAACACCGGGGAGCTGTTTTTT. This translates into CSVGPGGNTGELFF.

The chain uses TRBV4-1 and TRBJ1-2; 10 positions agree with TRBD1. Germline V lookup: CDR1 MGHRA, CDR2 YSYEKL. The CDR3 runs to 14 residues. V lost 5 bases, J lost 3 bases, and 3 bases stayed unmatched. CDR3 DNA: TGCGCCAGCAGCAGAGGACAGGGGGACTATGGCTACACCTTC. This codes for CASSRGQGDYGYTF.

The rearrangement uses TRBV6-2 or TRBV6-3 and TRBJ2-7; possibly TRBD2 for D (5 bases). Per the germline V gene, CDR1 is MNHEY and CDR2 is SVGEGT. This CDR3 has 15 residues. Trimming stripped 1 base from V and 2 bases from J, with 12 bases between. CDR3 sequence (DNA): TGTGCCAGCAGTTACTTCCTAGCCGGAACCTACGAGCAGTACTTC. Translating it yields CASSYFLAGTYEQYF.

The J gene is TRBJ1-6, the V gene TRBV6-5; 9 bases align to TRBD1. V was pared by 5 bases and J by 5 bases, with 4 bases of the junction left unmatched. The CDR3 runs to 15 residues. Looked up from germline, CDR1 is MNHEY and CDR2 is SVGAGI. In DNA, the CDR3 is TGTGCCAGCAGTAGACGGACAGGGGATAATTCACCCCTCCACTTT. Its protein is CASSRRTGDNSPLHF.

This clone has only a few counts. V gene TRBV3-1 (or the pseudogene TRBV3-2) combines with J gene TRBJ1-1, with a weak D call TRBD1 (6 bases). V lost 4 bases and J 6 bases, leaving 9 bases between the germline ends. Per germline, CDR1 LGHDT and CDR2 YNNKEL (reference sequence). The CDR3 length is 12 residues. The CDR3 DNA reads TGTGCCAGCAGCCTACAGGGATCTGAAGCTTTCTTT. Its protein product is CASSLQGSEAFF.

The rearrangement links TRBV5-1 to TRBJ2-5; TRBD1 is a possible D gene (6 bases). The V end lost 4 bases, the J end lost 7 bases, and 14 bases lay between the germline ends. Germline-derived CDR1 and CDR2 are SGHRS and YFSETQ. This CDR3 spans 13 amino acids. CDR3 residues: CASSKDSLSTQYF. Here the CDR3 DNA reads TGCGCCAGCAGCAAGGACAGCCTGTCGACCCAGTACTTC.

The rearrangement links TRBV7-2 to TRBJ1-5; no reliable D call. Germline values: CDR1 SGHTA, CDR2 FQGNSA. CDR3 length equals 14 residues. The germline V and J ends were trimmed by 2 bases and 3 bases, with 8 bases remaining between them. CDR3 DNA: TGTGCCAGCAGCTTACAGGCTTCCAATCAGCCCCAGCATTTT. Encoded protein: CASSLQASNQPQHF.

The CDR3 nucleotides are TGTGCCAGCAGTAAAAATGGTCAGGGGGGCAATCAGCCCCAGCATTTT. Residues: CASSKNGQGGNQPQHF. This sequence joins TRBV28 and TRBJ1-5, with 7 bases identical to TRBD1. CDR3 length: 16 amino acids. The V and J ends lost 5 bases and 2 bases, in that order; junction bases with no gene match: 9. The germline V gene encodes CDR1 MDHEN and CDR2 SYDVKM. Based on the CDR3 plus reference TRBV28 and TRBJ1-5, the full variable domain is DVKVTQSSRYLVKRTGEKVFLECVQDMDHENMFWYRQDPGLGLRLIYFSYDVKMKEKGDIPEGYSVSREKKERFSLILESASTNQTSMYLCASSKNGQGGNQPQHFGDGTRLSIL.

The genes are TRBV29-1 and TRBJ1-2; 8 bases match TRBD1. Trimming took 5 bases from V and 5 from J; bases not matched to a gene: 4. Germline CDR1 SQVTM, CDR2 ANQGSEA. The CDR3 runs 12 residues. The CDR3 spells CSVNRGGYGYTF. The DNA of the CDR3 is TGCAGCGTTAACAGGGGGGGATATGGCTACACCTTC.

In the case of this clone: The junction does not match germline at one end; this may be a read error. DNA for the CDR3: TGTGCCAGCAGAGAAGAAACAGGTTTCTACGAGCAGTACTTC. This gives the protein CASREETGFYEQYF. V and J are TRBV2 and TRBJ2-7, with D possibly being TRBD1 (5 bases). The CDR3 runs to 14 residues. In germline, CDR1 is SNHLY, CDR2 FYNNEI.

This clone appeared a few times. This chain links TRBV29-1 with TRBJ1-2, with D possibly TRBD1 on 5 matching bases. The CDR3 has 13 residues. CDR1 SQVTM and CDR2 ANQGSEA come from the germline V gene. Trimming removed 1 base at V and 7 bases at J, with 13 bases between. The chain's CDR3 is CSVEVGAPGGYTF. For the CDR3, the DNA is TGCAGCGTTGAAGTTGGGGCGCCCGGTGGCTACACCTTC.

This chain links TRBV19 with TRBJ1-1, with D hard to call. Looked up from germline, CDR1 is LNHDA and CDR2 is SQIVND (reference sequence). This CDR3 comprises 14 residues. Between the trimmed V and J ends, which lost 7 bases and 1 base, there was a span of 13 bases. CDR3 coding DNA: TGTGCCAGTACCCCGAGGGAACAGAACACTGAAGCTTTCTTT. Its protein product is CASTPREQNTEAFF. The full variable domain, completed using reference TRBV19 and TRBJ1-1, is DGGITQSPKYLFRKEGQNVTLSCEQNLNHDAMYWYRQDPGQGLRLIYYSQIVNDFQKGDIAEGYSVSREKKESFPLTVTSAQKNPTAFYLCASTPREQNTEAFFGQGTRLTVV.

The rearrangement links TRBV27 to TRBJ2-2; 7 bases fit TRBD1. After removal of 2 bases from V and 6 bases from J, the junction contained 9 bases not matched to a gene. The CDR3 spans 16 residues. CDR1 is MNHEY and CDR2 is SMNVEV in the germline V gene (reference sequence). CDR3 nucleotides: TGTGCCAGCAGTTTAACCCAGACAGGGTTCGCCGGGGAGCTGTTTTTT. This translates into CASSLTQTGFAGELFF.

The chain has TRBV19 and TRBJ2-7; D not certain. Trimming took 0 bases from V and 2 from J, leaving 20 bases between them. This CDR3 comprises 18 residues. CDR1 is LNHDA, CDR2 SQIVND, per germline (reference sequence). This CDR3 reads CASSIDQTLLHLTYEQYF. CDR3 coding DNA: TGTGCCAGTAGTATAGACCAAACGTTACTACACTTGACCTACGAGCAGTACTTC.

The chain joins TRBV6-2 or TRBV6-3 to TRBJ2-7; D might be TRBD2 (7 bases). This CDR3 spans 16 amino acids. With 6 bases removed from V and 0 bases from J, the gap between germline ends came to 18 bases. Per the germline V gene, CDR1 is MNHEY and CDR2 is SVGEGT. Written as DNA, the CDR3 is TGTGCCAGCAGCCGAGGCGGGCGGGGGCCCTCCTACGAGCAGTACTTC. It yields the protein CASSRGGRGPSYEQYF.

The chain uses TRBV6-2 or TRBV6-3 and TRBJ2-6; TRBD2 agrees at 11 bases. CDR1 is MNHEY, CDR2 SVGEGT, per germline. This CDR3 has 21 amino acids. After removal of 2 bases from V and 0 bases from J, the junction contained 12 bases not matched to a gene. This CDR3 is CASSYPPGLAGAPSGANVLTF. In DNA form, the CDR3 reads TGTGCCAGCAGTTACCCGCCTGGACTAGCGGGCGCACCCTCTGGGGCCAACGTCCTGACTTTC.

This chain uses TRBV11-2 with TRBJ2-7, with TRBD1 matching over 10 bases. Germline V gives CDR1 SGHAT, CDR2 FQNNGV. This CDR3 contains 14 residues. J gave up 5 bases and V 4 bases, and 5 bases lay outside the gene matches. The CDR3 protein is CASSYRDRGNEQYF. In nucleotides, the CDR3 is TGTGCCAGCAGCTATAGGGACAGGGGAAACGAGCAGTACTTC.

The genes are TRBV19 and TRBJ2-2, with 12 bases matching TRBD2. CDR1 is LNHDA, CDR2 SQIVND, per germline (reference sequence). With 10 bases clipped from V and 2 bases from J, the junction kept 5 bases outside the gene matches. CDR3 length: 15 residues. The CDR3: CATRLAGDNTGELFF. Here the CDR3 DNA reads TGTGCCACCCGACTAGCGGGGGATAACACCGGGGAGCTGTTTTTT. The full variable domain, rest sourced from reference TRBV19 and TRBJ2-2, is DGGITQSPKYLFRKEGQNVTLSCEQNLNHDAMYWYRQDPGQGLRLIYYSQIVNDFQKGDIAEGYSVSREKKESFPLTVTSAQKNPTAFYLCATRLAGDNTGELFFGEGSRLTVL.

The V gene is TRBV5-1, the J gene TRBJ2-2, with 7 bases identical to TRBD2. Germline V lookup: CDR1 SGHRS, CDR2 YFSETQ. CDR3 size: 15 residues. V gave up 0 bases and J gave up 6 bases; unmatched junction bases: 5. The CDR3 protein is CASSLAGGSSGELFF. The CDR3 nucleotides are TGCGCCAGCAGCTTGGCGGGGGGTTCGTCCGGGGAGCTGTTTTTT.

The sample holds a few counts of this clone. The chain combines TRBV7-2 with TRBJ1-2; no definite D call. Germline assignment: CDR1 SGHTA and CDR2 FQGNSA. V shed 1 base and J shed 0 bases, with 12 bases lying between them. This CDR3 has 16 amino acids. CDR3 in amino acids: CASSLEQAAPNYGYTF. As DNA, the CDR3 is TGTGCCAGCAGCTTAGAGCAGGCAGCCCCTAACTATGGCTACACCTTC.

The chain carries TRBV19 and TRBJ2-5; unclear D gene. Germline V gene sequence: CDR1 LNHDA, CDR2 SQIVND (reference sequence). The CDR3 has 12 residues. Trimming took off 6 bases at V and 7 bases at J, with 12 bases between the two ends. The CDR3 DNA follows: TGTGCCAGTAGCTCCCTCCCGGGGACCCAGTACTTC. Protein product: CASSSLPGTQYF.

The rearrangement joins TRBV6-5 to TRBJ2-5, with 9 positions matching TRBD1. The length of the CDR3 is 13 residues. The V gene's germline CDR1 is MNHEY and CDR2 SVGAGI. The ends lost 11 bases at V and 5 bases at J; junction bases unmatched: 9. This CDR3 is CACDRDRDETQYF. The CDR3 nucleotides are TGTGCCTGTGACCGGGACAGGGATGAGACCCAGTACTTC.

This clone has a single count. This chain links TRBV4-3 with TRBJ2-7, with 7 nucleotides matching TRBD1. Germline lookup yields CDR1 LGHNA and CDR2 YSLEER. This CDR3 is 16 amino acids long. The V gene end was trimmed by 1 base and the J gene end by 2 bases; junction bases not matched to a gene: 8. The DNA for the CDR3 is TGCGCCAGCAGCCAAGTGTGGACAGGTGACACCTACGAGCAGTACTTC. Translating gives CASSQVWTGDTYEQYF.

The chain employs TRBV5-4 and TRBJ2-7, with a weak D call TRBD2 (6 bases). The germline V gene encodes CDR1 SGHNT and CDR2 YYREEE (reference sequence). Trimming removed 4 bases at V and 0 bases at J, with 17 bases between. The CDR3 covers 16 residues. The CDR3 protein is CASSPEASASSYEQYF. The CDR3 nucleotides are TGTGCCAGCAGCCCTGAGGCTAGCGCAAGCTCCTACGAGCAGTACTTC.

The rearrangement joins TRBV6-6 to TRBJ2-7; D not resolved. From germline, CDR1 is MNHNY and CDR2 SVGAGI (reference sequence). The CDR3 is 13 amino acids. Trimming cost V 7 bases and J 0 bases, with 10 bases left between them. The DNA for the CDR3 is TGTGCCAGCAAAGTAGCCGGCTCCTACGAGCAGTACTTC. Translating gives CASKVAGSYEQYF.

The CDR3 reads CATSRDRQGPGNTIYF. CDR3 sequence (DNA): TGTGCCACCAGCAGAGACCGCCAGGGGCCTGGAAACACCATATATTTT. The rearrangement links TRBV15 to TRBJ1-3, with D possibly TRBD1 on 6 matching bases. Germline V gene sequence: CDR1 LNHNV, CDR2 YYDKDF (reference sequence). V was pared by 0 bases and J by 2 bases, with 11 bases between. The CDR3 covers 16 residues.

This chain connects TRBV6-4 to TRBJ2-1; 12 bases line up with TRBD1. The CDR3 consists of 15 residues. V was pared by 4 bases and J by 7 bases, with 5 bases of the junction left unmatched. Germline V gives CDR1 MRHNA, CDR2 SNTAGT. CDR3 DNA: TGTGCCAGCAGTGGGGGACAGGGGGCGTCGAATGAGCAGTTCTTC. It codes for CASSGGQGASNEQFF.

The chain couples TRBV4-3 to TRBJ1-1; no reliable D call. Trimming shortened V by 0 bases and J by 1 base, and 6 bases separated the two germline ends. This CDR3 spans 14 amino acids. The germline V gene has CDR1 LGHNA and CDR2 YSLEER. The DNA for the CDR3 is TGCGCCAGCAGCCAAGATTTGAGGAACACTGAAGCTTTCTTT. As protein: CASSQDLRNTEAFF.